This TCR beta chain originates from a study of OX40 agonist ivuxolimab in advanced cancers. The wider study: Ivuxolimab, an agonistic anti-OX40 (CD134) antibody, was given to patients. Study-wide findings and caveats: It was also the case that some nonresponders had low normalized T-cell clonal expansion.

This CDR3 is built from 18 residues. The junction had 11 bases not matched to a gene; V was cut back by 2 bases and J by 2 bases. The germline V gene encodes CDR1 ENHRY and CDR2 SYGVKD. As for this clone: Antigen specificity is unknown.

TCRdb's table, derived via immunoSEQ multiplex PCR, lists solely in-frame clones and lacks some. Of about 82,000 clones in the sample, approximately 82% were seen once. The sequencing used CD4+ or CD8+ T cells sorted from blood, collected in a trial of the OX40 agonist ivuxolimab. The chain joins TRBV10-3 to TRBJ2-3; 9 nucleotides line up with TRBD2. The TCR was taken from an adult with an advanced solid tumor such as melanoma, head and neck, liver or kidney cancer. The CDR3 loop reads CAISEIRAGGLFTDTQYF. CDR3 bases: TGTGCCATCAGTGAGATTCGAGCGGGGGGACTCTTCACAGATACGCAGTATTTT.